This T cell receptor (beta chain) was sequenced in a study of cytotoxic CD8 clonotypes in ibrutinib-treated CLL. The data were produced by immunoSEQ multiplex PCR, yet TCRdb's version contains in-frame clones alone and is incomplete. This table has approximately 45,000 clones, 65% appearing once. The CDR3 is 15 amino acids. Trimming cost V 3 bases and J 3 bases, with 12 bases left between them. The germline V gene encodes CDR1 KGHSH and CDR2 LQKENI. This clone was counted only a few times. Its antigen remains unidentified. Study results and limitations: Baseline-level clonality went beyond age-matched healthy donors and moved in step with circulating CD8+ T-cell counts.

The TCR sequence derives from a human donor with chronic lymphocytic leukemia. V is TRBV18 and J is TRBJ1-3; unclear D gene. This sample comprised PBMCs, obtained after 24 months of ibrutinib treatment. The CDR3 protein is CASSPIDTVGNTIYF. The CDR3 DNA reads TGTGCCAGCTCACCGATCGACACTGTTGGAAACACCATATATTTT.